The rows below give T cell receptor beta chains drawn from one sample of a study of CD8+ T cells in alopecia areata. Sequencing used immunoSEQ multiplex PCR; TCRdb keeps in-frame clones, though not all of them. The sample includes 110,000 or so clones, about three fifths of them seen just once. Sequences were derived from CD8+ T cells sorted from blood, sampled at week 4, from a patient treated with tofacitinib. The receptors were sampled from a human donor with alopecia areata. Each CDR3 is given with its conserved first and last residue. Each record gives: V gene, J gene, clone size, D gene, CDR3 protein, CDR3 DNA. A D gene is named only where the DNA matches it firmly. Clone size is not always given. Where it is, it says once, few, many or a class for expanded clones.

TRBV29-1	TRBJ2-2	NA	NA	CSVENTGELFF	TGCAGCGTGGAGAACACCGGGGAGCTGTTTTTT
TRBV4-1	TRBJ2-1	few	TRBD2	CASSRGWSGEDNEQFF	TGCGCCAGCAGCCGGGGGTGGAGCGGGGAGGACAATGAGCAGTTCTTC
TRBV11-1	TRBJ1-5	NA	NA	CASSLGSSDQPQHF	TGTGCCAGCAGCTTAGGGAGTTCTGATCAGCCCCAGCATTTT
TRBV7-8	TRBJ1-5	once	TRBD1	CASSLTGGSSQPQHF	TGTGCCAGCAGCTTAACAGGGGGCTCAAGTCAGCCCCAGCATTTT
TRBV6-5	TRBJ1-5	NA	TRBD1	CASSSTGQGGNQPQHF	TGTGCCAGCAGTTCCACGGGACAGGGGGGCAATCAGCCCCAGCATTTT
TRBV5-1	TRBJ1-1	NA	NA	CASSEEVRNTEAFF	TGCGCCAGCAGCGAGGAAGTAAGGAACACTGAAGCTTTCTTT
TRBV4-1	TRBJ1-2	NA	TRBD1	CASSQAQGQATGAF	TGCGCCAGCAGCCAAGCACAGGGACAGGCGACCGGAGCTTTC
TRBV29-1	TRBJ2-7	few	TRBD1	CSATGTAYYEQYF	TGCAGCGCAACCGGGACAGCTTACTACGAGCAGTACTTC
TRBV29-1	TRBJ2-7	NA	NA	CSVAAKGYEQYF	TGCAGCGTTGCAGCGAAGGGCTACGAGCAGTACTTC
TRBV29-1	TRBJ2-2	NA	NA	CSVERGDTGELFF	TGCAGCGTTGAGAGAGGGGACACCGGGGAGCTGTTTTTT
TRBV2	TRBJ2-7	NA	TRBD1	CASSGTGTYEQYF	TGTGCCAGCTCCGGGACAGGGACCTACGAGCAGTACTTC
TRBV15	TRBJ2-1	NA	NA	CATSTTTEPSSYNEQFF	TGTGCCACCAGCACTACGACAGAGCCGAGCTCCTACAATGAGCAGTTCTTC
TRBV29-1	TRBJ2-5	NA	NA	CSGLPYRDQETQYF	TGCAGCGGCCTCCCTTACAGGGACCAAGAGACCCAGTACTTC